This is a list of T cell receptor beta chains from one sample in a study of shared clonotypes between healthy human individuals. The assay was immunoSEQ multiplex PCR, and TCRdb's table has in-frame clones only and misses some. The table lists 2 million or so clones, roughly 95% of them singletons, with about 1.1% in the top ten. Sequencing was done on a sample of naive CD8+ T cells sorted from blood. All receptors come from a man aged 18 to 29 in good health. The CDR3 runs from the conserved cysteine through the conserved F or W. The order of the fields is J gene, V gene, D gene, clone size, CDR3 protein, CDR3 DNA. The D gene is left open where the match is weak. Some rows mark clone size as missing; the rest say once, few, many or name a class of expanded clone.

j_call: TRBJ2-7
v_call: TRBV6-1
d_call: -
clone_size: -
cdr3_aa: CASSDGGAYEQYF
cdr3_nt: TGTGCCAGCAGTGATGGGGGTGCCTACGAGCAGTACTTC

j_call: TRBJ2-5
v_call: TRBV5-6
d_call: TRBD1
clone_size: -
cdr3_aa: CASSLDDRGAETQYF
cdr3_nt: TGTGCCAGCAGCTTGGATGACAGGGGGGCGGAGACCCAGTACTTC

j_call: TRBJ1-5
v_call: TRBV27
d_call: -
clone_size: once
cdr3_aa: CASSPTDWVNQPQHF
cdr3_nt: TGTGCCAGCAGTCCCACGGACTGGGTCAATCAGCCCCAGCATTTT

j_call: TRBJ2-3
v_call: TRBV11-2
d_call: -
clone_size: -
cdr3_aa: CASSSYPFTDTQYF
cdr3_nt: TGTGCCAGCAGTAGTTACCCTTTCACAGATACGCAGTATTTT

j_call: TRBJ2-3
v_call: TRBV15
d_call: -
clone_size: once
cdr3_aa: CATSRAGGSDTDTQYF
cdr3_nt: TGTGCCACCAGCAGAGCTGGGGGAAGTGACACAGATACGCAGTATTTT

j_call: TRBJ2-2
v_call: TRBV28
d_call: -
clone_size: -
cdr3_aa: CASSSPAETNTGELFF
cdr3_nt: TGTGCCAGCAGTTCACCAGCGGAAACGAACACCGGGGAGCTGTTTTTT

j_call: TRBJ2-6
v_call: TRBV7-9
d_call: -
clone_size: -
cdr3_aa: CASSPPVPDSGANVLTF
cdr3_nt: TGTGCCAGCAGCCCCCCGGTACCAGACTCTGGGGCCAACGTCCTGACTTTC

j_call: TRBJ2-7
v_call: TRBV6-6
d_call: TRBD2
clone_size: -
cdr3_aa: CASNPLGLAGGYEQYF
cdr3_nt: TGTGCCAGCAATCCCCTCGGACTAGCGGGAGGTTACGAGCAGTACTTC

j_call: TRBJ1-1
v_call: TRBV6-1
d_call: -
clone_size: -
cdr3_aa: CASTGVLLMNTEAFF
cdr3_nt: TGTGCCAGCACGGGAGTCCTTCTCATGAACACTGAAGCTTTCTTT

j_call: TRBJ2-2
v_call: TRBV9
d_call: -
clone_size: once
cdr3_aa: CASEDKNTGELFF
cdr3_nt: TGTGCCAGCGAGGACAAGAACACCGGGGAGCTGTTTTTT

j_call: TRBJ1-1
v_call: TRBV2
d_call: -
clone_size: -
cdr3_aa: CASLRGRIDTEAFF
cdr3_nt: TGTGCCAGTCTTAGGGGCAGGATTGACACTGAAGCTTTCTTT

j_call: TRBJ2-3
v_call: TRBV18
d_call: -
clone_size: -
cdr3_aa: CASSGGGASPADTDTQYF
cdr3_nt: TGTGCCAGCTCGGGTGGCGGGGCTAGCCCAGCAGACACAGATACGCAGTATTTT

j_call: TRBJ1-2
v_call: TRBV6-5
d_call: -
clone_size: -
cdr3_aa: CASSYAAANYGYTF
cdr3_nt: TGTGCCAGCAGTTACGCAGCGGCTAACTATGGCTACACCTTC

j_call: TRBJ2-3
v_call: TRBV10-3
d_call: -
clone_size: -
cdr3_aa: CAISGSSTDTQYF
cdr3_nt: TGTGCCATCAGTGGGTCAAGCACAGATACGCAGTATTTT

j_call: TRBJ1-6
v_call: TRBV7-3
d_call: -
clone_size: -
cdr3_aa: CATPHPTLDSTANSPLHF
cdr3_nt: TGTGCCACTCCGCATCCCACATTAGACAGCACCGCTAATTCACCCCTCCACTTT

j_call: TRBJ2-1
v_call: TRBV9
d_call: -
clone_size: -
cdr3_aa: CASSGNAAVKFF
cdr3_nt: TGTGCCAGCAGCGGGAATGCGGCGGTAAAATTCTTC

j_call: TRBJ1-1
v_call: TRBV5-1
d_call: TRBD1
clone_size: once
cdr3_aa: CASSWGTENTEAFF
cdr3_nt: TGCGCCAGCAGCTGGGGGACAGAGAACACTGAAGCTTTCTTT

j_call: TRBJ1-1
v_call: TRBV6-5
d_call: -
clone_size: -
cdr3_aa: CATNGQLNTEAFF
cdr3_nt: TGTGCCACCAACGGACAGTTGAACACTGAAGCTTTCTTT

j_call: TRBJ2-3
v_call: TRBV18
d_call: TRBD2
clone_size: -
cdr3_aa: CASSSLAVNTDTQYF
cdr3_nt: TGTGCCAGCTCGTCTCTAGCGGTTAACACAGATACGCAGTATTTT

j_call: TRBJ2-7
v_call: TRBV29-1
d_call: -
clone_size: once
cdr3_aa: CSVEGGKGYEQYF
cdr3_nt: TGCAGCGTTGAAGGGGGGAAGGGGTACGAGCAGTACTTC

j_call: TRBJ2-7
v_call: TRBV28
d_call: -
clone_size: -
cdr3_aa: CASSPTEQGKYEQYF
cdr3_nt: TGTGCCAGCAGTCCAACCGAACAGGGAAAGTACGAGCAGTACTTC

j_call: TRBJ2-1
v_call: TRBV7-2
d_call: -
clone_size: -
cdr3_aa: CASSLTGNEQFF
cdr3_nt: TGTGCCAGCAGCTTAACCGGCAATGAGCAGTTCTTC

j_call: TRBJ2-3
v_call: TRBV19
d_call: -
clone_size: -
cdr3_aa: CASSSGAITDTQYF
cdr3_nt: TGTGCCAGTAGTAGCGGGGCTATTACAGATACGCAGTATTTT

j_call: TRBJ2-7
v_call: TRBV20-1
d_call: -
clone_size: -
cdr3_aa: CSAISVGEQYF
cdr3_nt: TGCAGTGCTATAAGCGTGGGCGAGCAGTACTTC

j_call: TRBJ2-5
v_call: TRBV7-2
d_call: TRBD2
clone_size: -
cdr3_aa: CASSPRLAGGTLAETQYF
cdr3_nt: TGTGCCAGCAGCCCGCGACTAGCGGGAGGAACACTCGCCGAGACCCAGTACTTC

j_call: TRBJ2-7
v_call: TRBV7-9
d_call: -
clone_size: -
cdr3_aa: CASSLVRSPYEQYF
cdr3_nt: TGTGCCAGCAGCTTAGTCCGGAGCCCCTACGAGCAGTACTTC

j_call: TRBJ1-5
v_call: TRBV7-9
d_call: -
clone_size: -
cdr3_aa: CASSFSNQPQHF
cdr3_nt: TGTGCCAGCAGCTTTAGCAATCAGCCCCAGCATTTT

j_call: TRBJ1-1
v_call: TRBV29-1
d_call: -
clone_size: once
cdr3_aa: CSVEDQGMNTEAFF
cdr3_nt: TGCAGCGTTGAAGATCAGGGAATGAACACTGAAGCTTTCTTT

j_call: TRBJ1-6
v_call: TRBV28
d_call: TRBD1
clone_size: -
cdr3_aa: CASSLPGTGVDSYNSPLHF
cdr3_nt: TGTGCCAGCAGTTTACCGGGGACAGGGGTCGACTCCTATAATTCACCCCTCCACTTT

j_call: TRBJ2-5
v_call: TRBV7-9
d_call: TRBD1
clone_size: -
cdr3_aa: CASSLGDRLETQYF
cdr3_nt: TGTGCCAGCAGCTTAGGGGACAGGCTAGAGACCCAGTACTTC

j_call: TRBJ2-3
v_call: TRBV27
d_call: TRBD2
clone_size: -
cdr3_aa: CASSLTSGSTDTQYF
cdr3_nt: TGTGCCAGCAGTCTGACTAGCGGTAGCACAGATACGCAGTATTTT

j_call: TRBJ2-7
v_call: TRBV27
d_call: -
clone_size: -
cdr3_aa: CASSSLAAAYEQYF
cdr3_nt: TGTGCCAGCAGTTCCTTGGCGGCCGCCTACGAGCAGTACTTC

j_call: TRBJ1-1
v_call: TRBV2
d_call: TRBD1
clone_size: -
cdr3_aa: CASSEDRVSEAFF
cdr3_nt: TGTGCCAGCAGTGAGGACAGGGTCTCTGAAGCTTTCTTT

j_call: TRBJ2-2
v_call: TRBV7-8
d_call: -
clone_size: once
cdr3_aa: CASSLAGGALANTGELFF
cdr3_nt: TGTGCCAGCAGCTTAGCTGGGGGAGCGTTAGCGAACACCGGGGAGCTGTTTTTT

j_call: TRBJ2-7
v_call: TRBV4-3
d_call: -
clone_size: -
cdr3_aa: CASSQDATARYEQYF
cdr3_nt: TGCGCCAGCAGCCAAGATGCGACAGCCCGCTACGAGCAGTACTTC

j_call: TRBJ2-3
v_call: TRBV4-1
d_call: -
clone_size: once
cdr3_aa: CASSQVLGSTDTQYF
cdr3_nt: TGCGCCAGCAGCCAAGTTCTAGGGAGCACAGATACGCAGTATTTT

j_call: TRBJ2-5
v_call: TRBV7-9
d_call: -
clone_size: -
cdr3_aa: CASSLGQLQETQYF
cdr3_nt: TGTGCCAGCAGCTTAGGGCAGCTCCAAGAGACCCAGTACTTC

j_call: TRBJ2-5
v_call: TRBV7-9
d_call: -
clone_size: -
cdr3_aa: CASSQGWGAYQETQYF
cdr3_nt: TGTGCCAGCAGCCAGGGATGGGGGGCGTACCAAGAGACCCAGTACTTC

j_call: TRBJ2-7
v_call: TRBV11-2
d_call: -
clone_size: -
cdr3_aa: CASSLGRYEQYF
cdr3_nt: TGTGCCAGCAGCTTAGGTCGTTACGAGCAGTACTTC

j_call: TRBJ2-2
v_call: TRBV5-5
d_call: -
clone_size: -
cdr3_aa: CASSWTRTGELFF
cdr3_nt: TGTGCCAGCAGCTGGACACGGACCGGGGAGCTGTTTTTT

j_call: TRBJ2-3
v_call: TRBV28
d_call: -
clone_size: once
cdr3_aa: CASSLVAYLNTDTQYF
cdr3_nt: TGTGCCAGCAGTTTAGTAGCCTATTTAAACACAGATACGCAGTATTTT

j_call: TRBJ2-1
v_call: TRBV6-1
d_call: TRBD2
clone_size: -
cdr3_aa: CASSDLAGGTDEQFF
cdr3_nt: TGTGCCAGCAGTGATCTGGCGGGAGGTACGGATGAGCAGTTCTTC

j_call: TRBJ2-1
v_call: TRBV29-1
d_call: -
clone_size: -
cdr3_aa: CSVESRETYNEQFF
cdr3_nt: TGCAGCGTTGAATCCCGGGAAACGTACAATGAGCAGTTCTTC

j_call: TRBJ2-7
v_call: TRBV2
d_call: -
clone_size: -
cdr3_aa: CASSGSYSSYEQYF
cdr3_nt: TGTGCCAGCAGTGGTTCGTACTCCTCCTACGAGCAGTACTTC

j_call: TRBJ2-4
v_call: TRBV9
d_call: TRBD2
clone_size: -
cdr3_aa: CASSPGTSGGPSFGNIQYF
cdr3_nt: TGTGCCAGCAGCCCCGGGACTAGCGGGGGGCCGAGTTTTGGAAACATTCAGTACTTC

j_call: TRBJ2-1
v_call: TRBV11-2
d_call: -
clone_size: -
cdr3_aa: CASSLGSLNEQFF
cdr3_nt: TGTGCCAGCAGCCTCGGGAGTCTTAATGAGCAGTTCTTC

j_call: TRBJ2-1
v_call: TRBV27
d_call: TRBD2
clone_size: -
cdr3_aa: CASSLLAGNNEQFF
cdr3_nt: TGTGCCAGCAGTTTACTAGCGGGAAACAATGAGCAGTTCTTC

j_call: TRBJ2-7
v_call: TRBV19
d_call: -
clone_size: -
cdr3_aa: CASTRDGSYEQYF
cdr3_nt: TGTGCCAGTACCAGGGACGGCTCCTACGAGCAGTACTTC

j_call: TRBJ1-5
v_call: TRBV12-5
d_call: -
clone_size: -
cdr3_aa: CASGLGLNQPQHF
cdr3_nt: TGTGCTAGTGGTTTAGGATTAAATCAGCCCCAGCATTTT

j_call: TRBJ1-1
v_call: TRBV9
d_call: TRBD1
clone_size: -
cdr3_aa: CASSAGRDSEAFF
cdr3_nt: TGTGCCAGCAGCGCCGGCCGGGACAGTGAAGCTTTCTTT

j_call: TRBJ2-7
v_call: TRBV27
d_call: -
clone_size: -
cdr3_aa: CASRGFRYEQYF
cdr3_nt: TGTGCCAGCAGAGGGTTCCGGTACGAGCAGTACTTC

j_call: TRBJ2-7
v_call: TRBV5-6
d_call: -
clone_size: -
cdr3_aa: CASSLYVDVTGSSYEQYF
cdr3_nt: TGTGCCAGCAGCTTGTATGTTGATGTAACAGGTAGCTCCTACGAGCAGTACTTC

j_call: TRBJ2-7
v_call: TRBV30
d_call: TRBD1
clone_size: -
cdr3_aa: CAWSVTGEREQYF
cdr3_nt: TGTGCCTGGAGTGTGACAGGGGAACGCGAGCAGTACTTC

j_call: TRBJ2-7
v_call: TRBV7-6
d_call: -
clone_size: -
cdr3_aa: CASSLLTGDEQYF
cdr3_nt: TGTGCCAGCAGCTTACTTACGGGAGACGAGCAGTACTTC

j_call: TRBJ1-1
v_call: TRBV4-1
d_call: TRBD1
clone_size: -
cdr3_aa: CASSWTGENTEAFF
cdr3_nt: TGCGCCAGCAGCTGGACAGGGGAGAACACTGAAGCTTTCTTT

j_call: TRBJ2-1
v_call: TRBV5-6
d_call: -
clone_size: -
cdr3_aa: CASSLEGGGAFNEQFF
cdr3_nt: TGTGCCAGCAGCTTGGAGGGAGGGGGCGCTTTTAATGAGCAGTTCTTC